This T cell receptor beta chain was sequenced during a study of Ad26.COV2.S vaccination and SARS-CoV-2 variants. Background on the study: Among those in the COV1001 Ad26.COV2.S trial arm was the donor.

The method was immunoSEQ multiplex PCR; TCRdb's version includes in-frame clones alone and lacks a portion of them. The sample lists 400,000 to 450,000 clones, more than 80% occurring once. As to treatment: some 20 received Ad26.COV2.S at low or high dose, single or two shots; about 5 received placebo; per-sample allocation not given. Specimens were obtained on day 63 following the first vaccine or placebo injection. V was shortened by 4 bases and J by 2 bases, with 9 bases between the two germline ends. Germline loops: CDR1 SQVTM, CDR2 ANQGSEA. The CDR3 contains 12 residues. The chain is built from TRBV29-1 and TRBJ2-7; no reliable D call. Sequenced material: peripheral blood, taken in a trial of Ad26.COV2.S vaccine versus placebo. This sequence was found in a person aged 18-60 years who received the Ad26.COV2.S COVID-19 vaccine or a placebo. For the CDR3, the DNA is TGCAGCGTTGTAATAGAAACCTACGAGCAGTACTTC. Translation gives CSVVIETYEQYF.